This entry lists 22 T cell receptor beta chains sequenced from one sample in a study of cytomegalovirus exposure and HLA in healthy donors. PCR used 60 Vbeta primers and 13 Jbeta primers. Using immunoSEQ multiplex PCR, the repertoire was profiled, and TCRdb retains in-frame clones only, with some absent. Of around 150,000 clones detected, 76% appear once; the ten largest clones hold 3.5% to 4%. The sequencing sample was made of PBMCs. The receptor set was obtained from a man aged 18 to 30 in good health and CMV-seronegative.

This clone was seen only a few times. The V call is TRBV9, the J call TRBJ1-3; D is unresolved. This CDR3 has 14 amino acids. Germline assignment: CDR1 SGDLS and CDR2 YYNGEE. V lost 4 bases and J lost 10, with 18 bases in between. CDR3 in amino acids: CASSSRPEETTIYF. CDR3 nucleotide sequence: TGTGCCAGCAGCTCCCGGCCTGAGGAAACTACCATATATTTT. The full variable domain, with the rest looked up from reference TRBV9 and TRBJ1-3, is DSGVTQTPKHLITATGQRVTLRCSPRSGDLSVYWYQQSLDQGLQFLIQYYNGEERAKGNILERFSAQQFPDLHSELNLSSLELGDSALYFCASSSRPEETTIYFGEGSWLTVV.

CDR3 nucleotide sequence: TGTGCCAGCAGCTTGGGACAGGGTTCCTACGAGCAGTACTTC. Translated, it gives CASSLGQGSYEQYF. The chain links TRBV5-6 to TRBJ2-7; 7 bases are a match to TRBD1. CDR1 and CDR2 from the germline V gene are SGHDT and YYEEEE. The CDR3 consists of 14 residues. V trimming: 0 bases; J trimming: 1 base; junction bases outside the gene matches: 1. The full variable domain, in which reference TRBV5-6 and TRBJ2-7 provide the parts outside the CDR3, is DAGVTQSPTHLIKTRGQQVTLRCSPKSGHDTVSWYQQALGQGPQFIFQYYEEEERQRGNFPDRFSGHQFPNYSSELNVNALLLGDSALYLCASSLGQGSYEQYFGPGTRLTVT.

This clone was seen a handful of times. The genes are TRBV9 and TRBJ2-1, with 8 nucleotides matching TRBD1. Germline V gene sequence: CDR1 SGDLS, CDR2 YYNGEE. The CDR3 has 18 amino acids. With 0 bases clipped from V and 0 bases from J, the junction kept 8 bases outside the gene matches. CDR3 protein: CASSVGVRGPSSYNEQFF. CDR3 bases: TGTGCCAGCAGCGTAGGCGTCAGGGGGCCTAGCTCCTACAATGAGCAGTTCTTC.

There are a few counts of this clone. V gene TRBV5-6 combines with J gene TRBJ2-2, with unresolved D. V was pared by 0 bases and J by 5 bases, with 11 bases between. The CDR3 contains 15 residues. The germline gives CDR1 SGHDT, CDR2 YYEEEE. This CDR3 reads CASSLVVFQTGELFF. CDR3 coding DNA: TGTGCCAGCAGCTTGGTAGTTTTCCAAACCGGGGAGCTGTTTTTT.

The V and J genes are TRBV29-1 and TRBJ1-2; D is undetermined. The CDR3 contains 16 residues. Deletions cut 1 base from V and 4 bases from J, with 19 bases between. Per germline, CDR1 SQVTM and CDR2 ANQGSEA. The CDR3 is CSVEVWRNVEGYGYTF. The DNA for the CDR3 is TGCAGCGTTGAAGTTTGGCGGAATGTTGAGGGCTATGGCTACACCTTC.

The CDR3 protein is CASSPGDRAFSGANVLTF. CDR3 coding DNA: TGTGCCAGCAGCCCCGGGGACAGAGCCTTCTCTGGGGCCAACGTCCTGACTTTC. The chain links TRBV9 to TRBJ2-6, with 7 nucleotides matching TRBD1. CDR3 length: 18 residues. Germline loops: CDR1 SGDLS, CDR2 YYNGEE. Germline trimming cut 4 bases from V and 0 bases from J; bases unmatched to any gene: 10.

This chain links TRBV7-7 with TRBJ1-4; maybe TRBD1 (6 bases). Germline values: CDR1 SSHAT, CDR2 FNYEAQ (reference sequence). The V end lost 8 bases, the J end lost 8 bases, and 12 bases lay between the germline ends. CDR3 length equals 12 residues. CDR3 residues: CASGRDTEKLFF. CDR3 DNA sequence: TGTGCCAGCGGGAGGGACACCGAAAAACTGTTTTTT.

The chain links TRBV7-9 to TRBJ2-7, with 8 bases that match TRBD1. CDR1 and CDR2 (germline): SEHNR, FQNEAQ (reference sequence). The J segment lost 5 bases and the V segment lost 0 bases, leaving 9 bases of the junction unmatched. This CDR3 is 16 amino acids long. CDR3 in DNA: TGTGCCAGCAGCTTAGCGCAGGGGGCGGTGGAAGACGAGCAGTACTTC. Its protein is CASSLAQGAVEDEQYF.

This clone was found a few times. The CDR3 bases are TGCGCCAGCAGTGGGGGGGAGACCCAGTACTTC. Amino acid sequence: CASSGGETQYF. The chain carries TRBV5-1 and TRBJ2-5; possibly TRBD2 for D (6 bases). Germline lookup yields CDR1 SGHRS and CDR2 YFSETQ. The CDR3 has 11 amino acids. V was pared by 5 bases and J by 5 bases, with 7 bases between.

This clone turned up a few times. This chain links TRBV2 with TRBJ2-3; 12 positions match TRBD2. Germline V lookup: CDR1 SNHLY, CDR2 FYNNEI. The CDR3 covers 15 residues. Trimming cost V 6 bases and J 1 base; bases outside gene matches: 2. The CDR3: CASSRTSGGTDTQYF. Written as DNA, the CDR3 is TGTGCCAGCAGCCGGACTAGCGGGGGCACAGATACGCAGTATTTT.

This clone occurred once. The genes are TRBV6-6 and TRBJ1-3; D is unresolved. CDR1 and CDR2 (germline): MNHNY, SVGAGI (reference sequence). V lost 5 bases and J lost 3, with 5 bases in between. The CDR3 contains 12 residues. The CDR3 nucleotides read TGTGCCAGCAGTATAAATGGAAACACCATATATTTT. Residues: CASSINGNTIYF.

In nucleotides, the CDR3 is TGTGCCAGCAGCGCCAACCCCCTCGATCCGAACACGGGGAATACGCAGTATTTT. Its translation: CASSANPLDPNTGNTQYF. This chain connects TRBV9 to TRBJ2-3, with a weak D call TRBD2 (5 bases). Trimming took 3 bases from V and 7 from J, leaving 27 bases between them. This CDR3 comprises 18 residues. CDR1 and CDR2 (germline): SGDLS, YYNGEE.

The chain links TRBV19 to TRBJ1-2; 8 positions agree with TRBD1. The germline CDR1 and CDR2 sequences are LNHDA and SQIVND (reference sequence). The CDR3 spans 15 residues. J was trimmed by 7 bases and V by 5 bases; bases with no gene match: 12. The CDR3 coding sequence is TGTGCCAGTAGTCTTACTCAGGGGGCCCCCGGTGGCTACACCTTC. Its translation is CASSLTQGAPGGYTF.

The rearrangement links TRBV15 to TRBJ1-1; maybe TRBD1 (5 bases). Looked up from germline, CDR1 is LNHNV and CDR2 is YYDKDF (reference sequence). The length of the CDR3 is 15 residues. Trimming stripped 7 bases from V and 2 bases from J, with 17 bases between. CDR3 DNA sequence: TGTGCCACCACCCGAACCGCGACAGCCAACACTGAAGCTTTCTTT. This gives the protein CATTRTATANTEAFF.

The chain has TRBV2 and TRBJ1-4; D is ambiguous. CDR1 is SNHLY and CDR2 is FYNNEI in the germline V gene. The CDR3 length is 13 residues. Trimming took 6 bases from V and 5 from J, leaving 10 bases between them. The CDR3, as DNA: TGTGCCAGCAGCATCAGAGGAAATGAAAAACTGTTTTTT. Its protein is CASSIRGNEKLFF.

The chain links TRBV30 to TRBJ1-2; D remains unclear. V was pared by 3 bases and J by 4 bases, with 9 bases between. Germline V gene sequence: CDR1 GTSNPN, CDR2 SVGIG (reference sequence). The CDR3 is 12 residues long. CDR3 loop: CAWSFVSYGYTF. The CDR3, as DNA: TGTGCCTGGAGCTTCGTTAGCTATGGCTACACCTTC.

The V and J genes are TRBV19 and TRBJ2-6; no definite D call. Deletions cut 8 bases from V and 1 base from J, with 6 bases between. CDR1 is LNHDA, CDR2 SQIVND, per germline (reference sequence). The CDR3 is made up of 13 amino acids. CDR3 amino acids: CASRRSGANVLTF. In DNA, the CDR3 is TGTGCCAGTCGGCGGTCTGGGGCCAACGTCCTGACTTTC.

The rearrangement uses TRBV9 and TRBJ2-1; TRBD2 is a possible D gene (7 bases). Trimming took 0 bases from V and 0 from J, leaving 16 bases between them. Looked up from germline, CDR1 is SGDLS and CDR2 is YYNGEE. The CDR3 totals 18 residues. CDR3 sequence: CASSVGGGRGFSYNEQFF. Here the CDR3 DNA reads TGTGCCAGCAGCGTAGGCGGGGGCCGAGGATTCTCCTACAATGAGCAGTTCTTC.

This clone was seen repeatedly, ten times or more. This chain uses TRBV6-6 with TRBJ1-5; 8 bases map to TRBD1. The length of the CDR3 is 15 residues. Per the germline V gene, CDR1 is MNHNY and CDR2 is SVGAGI (reference sequence). J lost 1 base, V lost 5 bases, and 4 bases had no gene match. DNA of the CDR3: TGTGCCAGCAGTGCCCACAGGGGGAGCAATCAGCCCCAGCATTTT. Translated, it gives CASSAHRGSNQPQHF.

This clone was counted only a few times. The V gene is TRBV6-4, the J gene TRBJ1-6; 12 bases agree with TRBD1. Germline CDR1 MRHNA, CDR2 SNTAGT. The V and J ends lost 3 bases and 9 bases, in that order; junction bases with no gene match: 0. This CDR3 has 14 amino acids. The CDR3 sequence is CASSEGQGASPLHF. CDR3 nucleotide sequence: TGTGCCAGCAGTGAGGGACAGGGGGCTTCACCCCTCCACTTT.

The chain recombines TRBV27 with TRBJ1-5; D unresolved. CDR3 size: 13 residues. V was pared by 3 bases and J by 4 bases, with 7 bases between. CDR1 is MNHEY and CDR2 is SMNVEV in the germline V gene (reference sequence). The CDR3 DNA reads as TGTGCCAGCAGTTTGGCCTTAAATCAGCCCCAGCATTTT. Protein: CASSLALNQPQHF.

The chain links TRBV29-1 to TRBJ2-7; weak D call: TRBD1 (6 bases). CDR1 and CDR2 (germline): SQVTM, ANQGSEA. V lost 6 bases to trimming and J lost 2 bases, with 14 bases between them. The CDR3 length is 13 residues. CDR3 nucleotides: TGCAGCGTGGCAGGACAGCCGACCTACGAGCAGTACTTC. Encoded protein: CSVAGQPTYEQYF.